This T cell receptor (beta chain) appears in the sequencing data of a study of T-cell reconstitution after alpha-beta-depleted transplantation in children (dated by TCRdb to about 2016). Regarding the complete study: Using TCR repertoire profiling, the study quantitatively followed how T-cell immune reconstitution unfolded in children after TCRalphabeta/CD19-depleted allogeneic hematopoietic cell transplantation.

V was cut back by 8 bases and J by 2 bases, leaving a gap of 11 bases between them. The germline V gene gives CDR1 as ENHRY and CDR2 as SYGVKD. The CDR3 covers 13 residues, taking in both the cysteine and the phenylalanine. The entry retains the CDR3 DNA only, 39 bases that are in frame from base 1. Note on this clonotype: The antigen this receptor binds is unknown. The sample holds no much larger clone one base away, and base qualities are not on file.

The library was generated by PCR. Reads for this sample came from an Illumina HiSeq 2500. TCR libraries were prepared with molecular barcoding, using unique molecular identifiers to normalize TCRbeta repertoire quantification. TCRdb reprocessing: public reads trimmed at Q25 with fastp, clones called with MiXCR, in-frame beta chains kept. Under each unique CDR3 protein, matching rows form one entry showing the most common genes and DNA. The sample includes 350,000 to 450,000 distinct CDR3 sequences, with roughly 21% observed a single time. The ten most abundant clones make up around 4% of the sample. Sequenced material: PBMCs from the stem cell graft donor, taken from the stem cell graft. Rearrangement joined TRBV10-3 to TRBJ2-3; no D gene is confidently identified. The TCR was taken from a human donor who donated a stem cell graft to a child with acute myeloid leukemia. The CDR3 protein: CAIFATHTDTQYF. The DNA reads TGTGCCATCTTCGCTACTCACACAGATACGCAGTATTTT.